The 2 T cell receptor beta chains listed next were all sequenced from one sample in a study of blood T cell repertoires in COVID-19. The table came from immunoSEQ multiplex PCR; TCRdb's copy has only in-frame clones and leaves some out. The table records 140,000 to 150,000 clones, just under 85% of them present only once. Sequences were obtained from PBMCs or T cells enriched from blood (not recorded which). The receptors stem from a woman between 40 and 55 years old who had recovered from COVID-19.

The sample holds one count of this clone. CDR3 amino acids: CASRAPGQGPDEQYF. CDR3 coding DNA: TGCGCCAGCAGAGCACCGGGACAGGGCCCTGACGAGCAGTACTTC. The chain is built from TRBV4-1 and TRBJ2-7; 9 nucleotides line up with TRBD1. The J segment lost 5 bases and the V segment lost 6 bases, leaving 11 bases of the junction unmatched. The CDR3 consists of 15 residues. Germline values: CDR1 MGHRA, CDR2 YSYEKL.

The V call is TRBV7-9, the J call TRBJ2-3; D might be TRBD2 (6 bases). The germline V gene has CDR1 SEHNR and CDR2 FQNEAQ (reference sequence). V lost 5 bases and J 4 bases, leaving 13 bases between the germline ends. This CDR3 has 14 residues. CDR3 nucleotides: TGTGCCAGCAGCCTGACTAGGAGCTCAGATACGCAGTATTTT. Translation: CASSLTRSSDTQYF. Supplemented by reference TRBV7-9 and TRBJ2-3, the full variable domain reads DTGVSQNPRHKITKRGQNVTFRCDPISEHNRLYWYRQTLGQGPEFLTYFQNEAQLEKSRLLSDRFSAERPKGSFSTLEIQRTEQGDSAMYLCASSLTRSSDTQYFGPGTRLTVL.